The TCR beta chain described here comes from a study of vaccination effects on CD4 cells after COVID-19. Study context: The second dose preceded post-vaccine samples by a median of 72 days.

With respect to this clone: No antigen is known for it.

The CDR3 length is 13 residues. The germline CDR1 and CDR2 sequences are LNHDA and SQIVND (reference sequence). V was pared by 3 bases and J by 1 base, with 1 base between. The ViraFEST assay expanded antigen-specific CD4+ T cells with viral peptide pools before sequencing. CD4+ T cells were isolated after less than 13 days of culture. Participants were vaccinated with two doses of either the BNT162b2 or mRNA-1273 vaccine. Every well got over 1.5 million PBMC, which were grown with about 9.6 IU/ml IL-2 and 9 to 10 ug/ml peptides. Fresh IL-2-containing medium replaced half the medium on days 3 and 7. Measured with immunoSEQ multiplex PCR; TCRdb has only the in-frame clones, and not every one. Of about 72,000 clones listed, 81% are singletons. Study results and caveats: Whether induced by infection or by vaccine, clones showed marked clonal contraction late after vaccination.

The chain joins TRBV19 to TRBJ2-6; D gene ambiguous. This receptor was taken from a human donor who received a COVID-19 vaccine. The sequencing here drew on CD4+ T cells from PBMCs cultured with HCoV-229E spike peptides, taken after COVID-19 vaccination. The CDR3 nucleotides read TGTGCCAGTAGTATTTCTGGGGCCAACGTCCTGACTTTC. Encoded protein: CASSISGANVLTF.